The next 21 T cell receptor beta chains were all read from a single sample in a study of shared clonotypes between healthy human individuals. Sequenced by immunoSEQ multiplex PCR; TCRdb stores in-frame clones only, minus some. The data contain roughly 2,000,000 clones, approximately 94% of them singletons. CD8 cells regarded as naive lacked CD45RO, were positively chosen for CCR7, and omitted terminally differentiated effector memory CD45RA+ cells. Sample: naive CD8+ T cells sorted from blood. These receptor sequences come from a man between 18 and 29 years old in good health.

The CDR3 sequence: CASSQRANEQFF. The CDR3 DNA follows: TGTGCCAGCAGTCAGCGGGCCAATGAGCAGTTCTTC. The chain employs TRBV2 and TRBJ2-1; D possibly corresponds to TRBD2 (6 bases). Germline assignment: CDR1 SNHLY and CDR2 FYNNEI. The CDR3 sequence is 12 residues long. V was trimmed by 5 bases and J by 6 bases, leaving 8 bases between them.

On this clone itself: Since the CDR3 does not end with the conserved phenylalanine or tryptophan, this likely comes from a read error. No DNA is shown, since the ends of the CDR3 on it are uncertain; the CDR3 is the one TCRdb lists. The chain carries TRBV30 and TRBJ1-2; the D segment call TRBD1 is taken from the table without a DNA check. The CDR3 extends over 13 residues, inclusive of both ends. Germline loops: CDR1 GTSNPN, CDR2 SVGIG (reference sequence). The CDR3 region is CAWSGTGTGGEEL.

The genes are TRBV19 and TRBJ2-5, with 7 bases lining up with TRBD1. CDR1 LNHDA and CDR2 SQIVND come from the germline V gene (reference sequence). The V and J ends lost 6 bases and 3 bases, in that order; junction bases with no gene match: 13. The CDR3 contains 16 residues. The DNA for the CDR3 is TGTGCCAGTAGCCCCGATTGGGGCAGGGGGAAAGAGACCCAGTACTTC. Translating it yields CASSPDWGRGKETQYF.

This chain links TRBV4-3 with TRBJ2-3; D uncertain. Germline V gene sequence: CDR1 LGHNA, CDR2 YSLEER. With 6 bases removed from V and 6 bases from J, the gap between germline ends came to 10 bases. The CDR3 length is 12 residues. The CDR3 DNA follows: TGCGCCAGCAGGCCCCCCCTGGATACGCAGTATTTT. Translation: CASRPPLDTQYF.

V gene TRBV5-3 combines with J gene TRBJ1-5; weak D call: TRBD1 (6 bases). Being an ORF, TRBV5-3 has a function that is uncertain. V lost 4 bases, J lost 4 bases, and 24 bases lay in between. The CDR3 is 18 amino acids. Here the CDR3 DNA reads TGTGCCAGAAGCCGGGTTCTTCGGGGGGCTTCAGAGAATCAGCCCCAGCATTTT. This codes for CARSRVLRGASENQPQHF.

This clone occurred once. The V gene is TRBV7-9, the J gene TRBJ2-7, with a possible D match to TRBD2 (6 bases). The ends were cut back, 4 bases at V and 2 bases at J, with 12 bases in the middle. The CDR3 loop spans 14 amino acids. CDR1 and CDR2 (germline): SEHNR, FQNEAQ (reference sequence). This CDR3 reads CASSSRGNPYEQYF. DNA for the CDR3: TGTGCCAGCAGCTCACGGGGGAACCCCTACGAGCAGTACTTC.

This clone appeared a single time. The chain couples TRBV6-5 to TRBJ2-1, with TRBD2 as a possible D gene (6 bases). The CDR3 is 13 amino acids. Germline loops: CDR1 MNHEY, CDR2 SVGAGI. Trimming cost V 6 bases and J 8 bases, with 14 bases left between them. CDR3 in amino acids: CASSPGLFDEQFF. CDR3 bases: TGTGCCAGCAGCCCAGGACTATTCGATGAGCAGTTCTTC.

The chain couples TRBV10-3 to TRBJ1-6; no clear D gene. The CDR3 contains 15 residues. V shed 4 bases and J shed 0 bases, with 7 bases lying between them. Germline lookup yields CDR1 ENHRY and CDR2 SYGVKD. The CDR3 DNA reads as TGTGCCATCAGTGCGGGCGGCTCCTATAATTCACCCCTCCACTTT. Translating it yields CAISAGGSYNSPLHF.

V gene TRBV27 combines with J gene TRBJ1-2, with D possibly TRBD1 on 5 matching bases. Germline CDR1 reads MNHEY; CDR2 reads SMNVEV (reference sequence). The CDR3 has 12 residues. Trimming stripped 10 bases from V and 1 base from J, with 10 bases between. Here the CDR3 reads CATRQGNYGYTF. The CDR3 bases are TGTGCCACCCGGCAGGGTAACTATGGCTACACCTTC.

V usage is TRBV11-2 and J usage is TRBJ2-7, with D perhaps TRBD1 or TRBD2 (5 bases each). V lost 2 bases, J lost 3 bases, and 14 bases lay in between. This CDR3 is built from 15 residues. Germline-derived CDR1 and CDR2 are SGHAT and FQNNGV. This CDR3 reads CASSLIPLGGYEQYF. In nucleotides, the CDR3 is TGTGCCAGCAGCTTAATCCCCCTTGGGGGCTACGAGCAGTACTTC. Supplemented by reference TRBV11-2 and TRBJ2-7, the full variable domain reads EAGVAQSPRYKIIEKRQSVAFWCNPISGHATLYWYQQILGQGPKLLIQFQNNGVVDDSQLPKDRFSAERLKGVDSTLKIQPAKLEDSAVYLCASSLIPLGGYEQYFGPGTRLTVT.

The genes are TRBV30 and TRBJ2-5; D is ambiguous. The CDR3 is 13 amino acids. V gave up 0 bases and J gave up 2 bases, with 7 bases separating them. Germline V gene lookup returns CDR1 GTSNPN and CDR2 SVGIG (reference sequence). CDR3 coding DNA: TGTGCCTGGAGTGTATCATTACAAGAGACCCAGTACTTC. Protein sequence: CAWSVSLQETQYF.

This sequence joins TRBV13 and TRBJ1-2, with unresolved D. The germline CDR1 and CDR2 sequences are PRHDT and FYEKMQ (reference sequence). This CDR3 contains 11 residues. V lost 3 bases, J lost 8 bases, and 7 bases lay in between. The chain's CDR3 is CASSLAQGYTF. The DNA of the CDR3 is TGTGCCAGCAGCTTGGCGCAGGGCTACACCTTC.

As DNA, the CDR3 is TGTGCCAGCAGTTTAATCCCTACAGGGGGCTACGAGCAGTACTTC. Encoded protein: CASSLIPTGGYEQYF. The V gene is TRBV27, the J gene TRBJ2-7; 8 bases map to TRBD1. The CDR3 loop spans 15 amino acids. The V gene end was trimmed by 2 bases and the J gene end by 3 bases; junction bases not matched to a gene: 6. The germline V gene encodes CDR1 MNHEY and CDR2 SMNVEV (reference sequence).

The rearrangement joins TRBV5-6 to TRBJ2-6, with D possibly being TRBD1 or TRBD2 (5 bases each). In germline, CDR1 is SGHDT, CDR2 YYEEEE. The V and J ends lost 1 base and 3 bases respectively, with 17 bases between them. The CDR3 is 18 amino acids. The CDR3 region is CASSLSEGRLGGANVLTF. The CDR3 DNA reads TGTGCCAGCAGCTTGTCAGAGGGGCGCTTAGGTGGGGCCAACGTCCTGACTTTC.

To note about this clone: Other DNA sequences within the sample encode an identical CDR3. J is TRBJ1-2 and V is TRBV6-1, with a weak D call TRBD1 (5 bases). The CDR3 totals 14 residues. CDR1 MNHNS and CDR2 SASEGT come from the germline V gene. V lost 8 bases to trimming and J lost 2 bases, with 15 bases between them. CDR3 nucleotides: TGTGCCAGCTCGGAGGGGAGAGGAAACTATGGCTACACCTTC. It specifies CASSEGRGNYGYTF.

Worth noting for this clone: This same CDR3 is encoded by further DNA sequences in the sample. This rearrangement joins TRBV6-5 to TRBJ2-5; 10 bases line up with TRBD1. Germline V CDR1 and CDR2: MNHEY, SVGAGI. The CDR3 totals 14 residues. Trimming cost V 2 bases and J 5 bases; bases outside gene matches: 2. CDR3: CASSYDRGQETQYF. DNA for the CDR3: TGTGCCAGCAGTTACGACAGGGGGCAGGAGACCCAGTACTTC.

The chain's CDR3 is CASSKSERRDRRGMNTEAFF. CDR3 in DNA: TGTGCCAGCAGCAAATCGGAGCGGAGGGACAGGAGGGGGATGAACACTGAAGCTTTCTTT. The rearrangement joins TRBV21-1 to TRBJ1-1; the listed D gene, TRBD1, was not tested against the DNA. TRBV21-1 is a documented pseudogene. The CDR3 sequence is 20 residues long.

The V call is TRBV18, the J call TRBJ1-6, with D possibly TRBD1 on 5 matching bases. Between the trimmed V and J ends, which lost 3 bases and 9 bases, there was a span of 24 bases. CDR1 is KGHSH, CDR2 LQKENI, per germline. CDR3 length: 18 amino acids. The CDR3 sequence is CASSPPGGGASSASPLHF. The CDR3 nucleotides are TGTGCCAGCTCACCTCCCGGGGGGGGAGCATCCTCGGCTTCACCCCTCCACTTT.

Note on this clone: Within the sample, other DNA sequences also encode this same CDR3. The chain links TRBV6-5 to TRBJ2-7; TRBD2 is a possible D gene (6 bases). V was trimmed by 0 bases and J by 3 bases, leaving 6 bases between them. The germline CDR1 and CDR2 sequences are MNHEY and SVGAGI. This CDR3 is 13 amino acids long. CDR3 sequence (DNA): TGTGCCAGCAGTTACTCGCGGGACTACGAGCAGTACTTC. It yields the protein CASSYSRDYEQYF.

V gene TRBV6-6 combines with J gene TRBJ1-6; 9 bases are shared with TRBD1. Germline CDR1 reads MNHNY; CDR2 reads SVGAGI (reference sequence). V shed 4 bases, J shed 7 bases, and the junction held 5 bases outside the gene matches. This CDR3 is built from 15 residues. Here the CDR3 reads CASSSVGQGNSPLHF. Here the CDR3 DNA reads TGTGCCAGCAGTTCGGTGGGACAGGGAAATTCACCCCTCCACTTT.

V usage is TRBV4-1 and J usage is TRBJ2-6; D may be TRBD1 (6 bases). The CDR3 runs 18 residues. With 0 bases removed from V and 4 bases from J, the gap between germline ends came to 16 bases. In germline, CDR1 is MGHRA, CDR2 YSYEKL. CDR3 sequence reads: CASSQEGEWGTGANVLTF. The CDR3 DNA sequence: TGCGCCAGCAGCCAAGAGGGAGAATGGGGGACAGGGGCCAACGTCCTGACTTTC.